Shown below are 7 T cell receptor beta chains from a single sample sequenced in a study of blood T cell repertoires in COVID-19. The method was immunoSEQ multiplex PCR; TCRdb's version includes in-frame clones alone and lacks a portion of them. In the table there are 130,000 to 150,000 clones, about 86% of which are singletons. The material sequenced was peripheral blood. The receptors here all came from a woman aged 50 to 65 with active or convalescent COVID-19.

This chain uses TRBV2 with TRBJ1-6; the D gene is possibly TRBD1 (6 bases). The V end was cut by 3 bases, the J end by 8 bases, with 11 bases between. Germline CDR1 SNHLY, CDR2 FYNNEI. The CDR3 is 14 residues long. The CDR3 loop reads CASSEETGYSPLHF. CDR3 in DNA: TGTGCCAGCAGTGAGGAGACAGGTTATTCACCCCTCCACTTT.

The V call is TRBV4-3, the J call TRBJ1-2; 10 bases agree with TRBD1. V was clipped by 1 base and J by 4 bases; unmatched bases: 15. Per germline, CDR1 LGHNA and CDR2 YSLEER. The length of the CDR3 is 19 residues. The CDR3 DNA reads as TGCGCCAGCAGCCAAGCCCCCGGGGGACAGGGGCTGGGGCTCTATGGCTACACCTTC. It translates to CASSQAPGGQGLGLYGYTF.

The count of this clone is one. The chain joins TRBV19 to TRBJ2-5; 8 positions agree with TRBD1. CDR1 LNHDA and CDR2 SQIVND come from the germline V gene (reference sequence). This CDR3 is 18 amino acids long. V was pared by 8 bases and J by 1 base, with 18 bases of the junction left unmatched. The CDR3 loop is CASRGQTGAVSSQETQYF. The DNA of the CDR3 is TGTGCCAGTCGCGGCCAGACAGGGGCCGTGAGTTCCCAAGAGACCCAGTACTTC.

V gene TRBV29-1 combines with J gene TRBJ2-7; D not resolved. V lost 4 bases, J lost 2 bases, and 6 bases lay in between. Germline lookup yields CDR1 SQVTM and CDR2 ANQGSEA. This CDR3 region has 11 residues. The CDR3 nucleotides read TGCAGCGTTGGGCAGACCTACGAGCAGTACTTC. It is translated as CSVGQTYEQYF.

V usage is TRBV6-5 and J usage is TRBJ2-7; TRBD1 matches at 9 bases. Germline loops: CDR1 MNHEY, CDR2 SVGAGI. The CDR3 runs 13 residues. The trim removed 8 bases at V and 0 bases at J, leaving 2 bases unmatched. This CDR3 is CASRDRASYEQYF. The CDR3 DNA is TGTGCCAGCCGGGACAGGGCCTCCTACGAGCAGTACTTC.

The V and J genes are TRBV19 and TRBJ1-2, with D uncertain. Germline assignment: CDR1 LNHDA and CDR2 SQIVND (reference sequence). Trimming removed 5 bases at V and 7 bases at J, with 8 bases between. The CDR3 runs 11 residues. This CDR3 reads CASSLPGGYTF. Here the CDR3 DNA reads TGTGCCAGTAGTCTCCCGGGTGGCTACACCTTC.

V gene TRBV29-1 combines with J gene TRBJ2-7; tentatively, D is TRBD1 (5 bases). CDR1 SQVTM and CDR2 ANQGSEA come from the germline V gene. V lost 4 bases and J 9 bases, leaving 19 bases between the germline ends. This CDR3 contains 13 residues. CDR3 region: CSVVRSDNRGQYF. CDR3 nucleotides: TGCAGCGTTGTTAGGTCGGACAATCGAGGGCAGTACTTC.